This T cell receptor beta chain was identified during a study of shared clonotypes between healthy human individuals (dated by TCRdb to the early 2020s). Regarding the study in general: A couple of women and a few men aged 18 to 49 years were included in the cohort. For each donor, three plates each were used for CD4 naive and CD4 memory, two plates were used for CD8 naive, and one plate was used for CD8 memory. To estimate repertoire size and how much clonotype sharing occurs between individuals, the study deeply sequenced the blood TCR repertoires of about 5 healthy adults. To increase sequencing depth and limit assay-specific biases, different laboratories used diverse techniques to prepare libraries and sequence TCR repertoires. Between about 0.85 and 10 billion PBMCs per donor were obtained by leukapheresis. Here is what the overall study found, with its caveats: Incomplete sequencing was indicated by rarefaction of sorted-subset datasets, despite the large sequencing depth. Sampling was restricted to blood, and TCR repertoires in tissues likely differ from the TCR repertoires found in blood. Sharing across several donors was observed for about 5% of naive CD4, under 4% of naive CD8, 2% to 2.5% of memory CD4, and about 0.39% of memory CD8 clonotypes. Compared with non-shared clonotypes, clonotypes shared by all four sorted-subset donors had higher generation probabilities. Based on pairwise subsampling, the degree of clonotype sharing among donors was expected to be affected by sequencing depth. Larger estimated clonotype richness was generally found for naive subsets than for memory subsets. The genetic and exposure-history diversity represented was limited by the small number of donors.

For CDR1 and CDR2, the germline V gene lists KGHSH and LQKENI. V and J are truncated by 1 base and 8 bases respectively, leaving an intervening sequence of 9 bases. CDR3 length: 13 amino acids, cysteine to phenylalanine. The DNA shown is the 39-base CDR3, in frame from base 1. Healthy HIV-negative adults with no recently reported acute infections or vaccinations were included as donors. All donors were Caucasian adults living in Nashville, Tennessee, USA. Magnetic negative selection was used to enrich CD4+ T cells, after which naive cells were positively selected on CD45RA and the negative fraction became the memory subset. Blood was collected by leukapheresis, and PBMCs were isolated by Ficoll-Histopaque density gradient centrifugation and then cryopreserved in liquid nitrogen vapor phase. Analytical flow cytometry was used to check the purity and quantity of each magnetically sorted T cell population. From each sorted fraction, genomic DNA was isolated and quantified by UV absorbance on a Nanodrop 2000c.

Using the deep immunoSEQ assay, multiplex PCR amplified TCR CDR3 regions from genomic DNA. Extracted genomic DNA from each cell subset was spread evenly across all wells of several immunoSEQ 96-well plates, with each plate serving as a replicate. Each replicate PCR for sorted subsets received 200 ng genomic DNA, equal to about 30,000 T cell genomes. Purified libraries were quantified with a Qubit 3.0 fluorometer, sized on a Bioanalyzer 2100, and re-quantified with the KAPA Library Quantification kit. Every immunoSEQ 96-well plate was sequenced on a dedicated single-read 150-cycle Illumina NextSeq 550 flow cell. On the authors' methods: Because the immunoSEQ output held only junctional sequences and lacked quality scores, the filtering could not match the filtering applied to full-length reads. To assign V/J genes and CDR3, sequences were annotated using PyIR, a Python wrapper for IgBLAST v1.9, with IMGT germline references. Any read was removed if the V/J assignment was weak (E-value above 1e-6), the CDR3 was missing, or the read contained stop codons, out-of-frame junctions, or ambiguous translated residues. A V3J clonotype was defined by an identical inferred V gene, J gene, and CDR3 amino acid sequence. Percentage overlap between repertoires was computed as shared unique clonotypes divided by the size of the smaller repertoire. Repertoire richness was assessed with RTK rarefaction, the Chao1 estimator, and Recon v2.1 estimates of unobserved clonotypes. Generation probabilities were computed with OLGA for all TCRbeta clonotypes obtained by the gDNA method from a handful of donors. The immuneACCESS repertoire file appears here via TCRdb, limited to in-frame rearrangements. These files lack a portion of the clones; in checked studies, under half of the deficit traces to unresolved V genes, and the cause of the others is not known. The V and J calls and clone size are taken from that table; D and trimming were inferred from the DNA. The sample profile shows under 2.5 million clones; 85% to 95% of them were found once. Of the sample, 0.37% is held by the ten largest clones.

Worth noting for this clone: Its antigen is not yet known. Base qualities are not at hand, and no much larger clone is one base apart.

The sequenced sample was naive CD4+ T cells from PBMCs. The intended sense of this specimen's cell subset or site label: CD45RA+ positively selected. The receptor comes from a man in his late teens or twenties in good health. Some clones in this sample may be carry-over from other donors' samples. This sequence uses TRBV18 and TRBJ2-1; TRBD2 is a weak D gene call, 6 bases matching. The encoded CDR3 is CASSPRREHEQFF. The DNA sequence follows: TGTGCCAGCTCACCACGGCGGGAACATGAGCAGTTCTTC.